Following are 20 T cell receptor beta chains from one sample sequenced in a study of PD-L1 blockade in urothelial cancer. The repertoire was sequenced with immunoSEQ multiplex PCR; TCRdb's copy has only in-frame clones and lacks some. Of about 63,000 clones listed, roughly four fifths were seen once; the top ten hold approximately 5.1%. As to time point: pretreatment peripheral blood. Sequencing used PBMCs, obtained around atezolizumab (anti-PD-L1) treatment. These receptors were obtained from a man aged 65 to 79 with urothelial cancer.

The V and J genes are TRBV4-3 and TRBJ2-2, with unresolved D. V lost 0 bases and J 4 bases, leaving 12 bases between the germline ends. The CDR3 consists of 16 residues. CDR1 LGHNA and CDR2 YSLEER come from the germline V gene. In DNA, the CDR3 is TGCGCCAGCAGCCAAGATGCCAGGCGATTCACCGGGGAGCTGTTTTTT. It encodes CASSQDARRFTGELFF.

This clone has a handful of counts. The chain uses TRBV6-5 and TRBJ1-1, with D perhaps TRBD1 (6 bases). V was cut by 3 bases and J by 6 bases, with 20 bases left in between. In germline, CDR1 is MNHEY, CDR2 SVGAGI. The CDR3 has 16 amino acids. CDR3 in DNA: TGTGCCAGCAGTTATCCTCCCGGGGGGCCCTCCGCTGAAGCTTTCTTT. It encodes CASSYPPGGPSAEAFF.

This chain joins TRBV30 and TRBJ1-1; the match to TRBD1 covers 7 bases. The germline CDR1 and CDR2 sequences are GTSNPN and SVGIG (reference sequence). CDR3 size: 14 residues. J was trimmed by 2 bases and V by 2 bases; bases with no gene match: 5. The CDR3 bases are TGTGCCTGGAGTTCGACAGGGATTAACACTGAAGCTTTCTTT. Amino acids: CAWSSTGINTEAFF.

The chain links TRBV27 to TRBJ1-1; 9 bases map to TRBD1. The germline CDR1 and CDR2 sequences are MNHEY and SMNVEV (reference sequence). J gave up 4 bases and V 8 bases, and 8 bases lay outside the gene matches. There are 14 residues in the CDR3. The CDR3 sequence is CASGPGQGSTEAFF. CDR3 bases: TGTGCCAGCGGTCCGGGACAGGGATCCACTGAAGCTTTCTTT.

The chain joins TRBV19 to TRBJ2-3, with 9 nucleotides matching TRBD1. The CDR3 covers 14 residues. Trimming removed 5 bases from V and 5 bases from J; junction bases left unmatched: 5. Germline V gives CDR1 LNHDA, CDR2 SQIVND (reference sequence). CDR3 residues: CASSRTGEGDTQYF. DNA for the CDR3: TGTGCCAGTAGTCGGACAGGGGAAGGAGATACGCAGTATTTT.

J is TRBJ2-7 and V is TRBV19, with D possibly being TRBD2 (5 bases). There are 15 residues in the CDR3. Trimming took off 3 bases at V and 5 bases at J, with 17 bases between the two ends. Germline V gene data show CDR1 as LNHDA and CDR2 as SQIVND (reference sequence). As DNA, the CDR3 is TGTGCCAGTAGTATGACCGGGGATAGAGCCCACGAGCAGTACTTC. It translates to CASSMTGDRAHEQYF.

The chain links TRBV2 to TRBJ1-3; D is ambiguous. Germline V gene sequence: CDR1 SNHLY, CDR2 FYNNEI. The CDR3 extends over 16 amino acids. V was cut by 4 bases and J by 4 bases, with 17 bases left in between. The CDR3 spells CASSALERLPGNTIYF. Written as DNA, the CDR3 is TGTGCCAGCAGTGCCCTGGAGCGGCTTCCAGGAAACACCATATATTTT.

The V call is TRBV5-1, the J call TRBJ1-5; no clear D. Between the trimmed V and J ends, which lost 0 bases and 6 bases, there was a span of 10 bases. CDR3 length equals 14 residues. Germline CDR1 is SGHRS and CDR2 is YFSETQ. The CDR3 region has the DNA TGCGCCAGCAGCTTGGGAGGTTTAGGTCAGCCCCAGCATTTT. This gives the protein CASSLGGLGQPQHF.

The chain has TRBV9 and TRBJ1-2; TRBD1 aligns across 8 bases. The CDR3 has 15 amino acids. Germline trimming cut 1 base from V and 2 bases from J; bases unmatched to any gene: 4. Per the germline V gene, CDR1 is SGDLS and CDR2 is YYNGEE. This chain's CDR3 is CASSVSQGANYGYTF. CDR3 in DNA: TGTGCCAGCAGCGTATCCCAGGGGGCCAACTATGGCTACACCTTC.

For the CDR3, the DNA is TGTGCCAGCAGCCCTATCCTAGCGACGAACGAGCAGTACTTC. Residues: CASSPILATNEQYF. V and J are TRBV7-2 and TRBJ2-7; a possible D gene is TRBD2 (6 bases). This CDR3 is built from 14 residues. The germline gives CDR1 SGHTA, CDR2 FQGNSA. V dropped 5 bases and J dropped 5 bases, with 16 bases sitting between them.

This clone was observed a handful of times. This chain joins TRBV29-1 and TRBJ1-2; no firm D call. The germline gives CDR1 SQVTM, CDR2 ANQGSEA. The CDR3 consists of 14 residues. Trimming left V 7 bases short and J 2 bases short, with 17 bases between. The CDR3 bases are TGCAGCGCATACGGAGCCGGTAGGAACTATGGCTACACCTTC. Encoded protein: CSAYGAGRNYGYTF. Full variable domain (rest looked up from reference TRBV29-1 and TRBJ1-2): SAVISQKPSRDICQRGTSLTIQCQVDSQVTMMFWYRQQPGQSLTLIATANQGSEATYESGFVIDKFPISRPNLTFSTLTVSNMSPEDSSIYLCSAYGAGRNYGYTFGSGTRLTVV.

V is TRBV18 and J is TRBJ2-5; D perhaps matches TRBD1 (6 bases). This CDR3 region has 13 residues. V was cut by 4 bases and J by 1 base, with 7 bases left in between. Germline V gene lookup returns CDR1 KGHSH and CDR2 LQKENI. The DNA for the CDR3 is TGTGCCAGCTCACGGACAGTCCAAGAGACCCAGTACTTC. Translation: CASSRTVQETQYF. The full variable domain, with the rest looked up from reference TRBV18 and TRBJ2-5, is NAGVMQNPRHLVRRRGQEARLRCSPMKGHSHVYWYRQLPEEGLKFMVYLQKENIIDESGMPKERFSAEFPKEGPSILRIQQVVRGDSAAYFCASSRTVQETQYFGPGTRLLVL.

This chain uses TRBV5-4 with TRBJ1-4; weak D call: TRBD1 (6 bases). CDR3 length: 13 amino acids. V lost 4 bases and J lost 4, with 8 bases in between. Germline CDR1 and CDR2: SGHNT and YYREEE (reference sequence). The CDR3 DNA reads as TGTGCCAGCAGCAAGGACAGTAATGAAAAACTGTTTTTT. It yields the protein CASSKDSNEKLFF.

The V call is TRBV30, the J call TRBJ2-7; 7 bases are a match to TRBD2. The V segment lost 4 bases and the J segment 7 bases; nucleotides outside the gene matches: 13. CDR1 and CDR2 from the germline V gene are GTSNPN and SVGIG (reference sequence). The CDR3 extends over 14 amino acids. CDR3 nucleotide sequence: TGTGCCTGGAACCCGGGCAGGGAGGGCCTGGAGCAGTACTTC. Encoded protein: CAWNPGREGLEQYF. Full variable domain (rest looked up from reference TRBV30 and TRBJ2-7): SQTIHQWPATLVQPVGSPLSLECTVEGTSNPNLYWYRQAAGRGLQLLFYSVGIGQISSEVPQNLSASRPQDRQFILSSKKLLLSDSGFYLCAWNPGREGLEQYFGPGTRLTVT.

The genes are TRBV27 and TRBJ2-7; TRBD1 aligns across 8 bases. V lost 5 bases and J lost 3; bases outside the gene matches: 9. CDR1 and CDR2 (germline): MNHEY, SMNVEV (reference sequence). This CDR3 region has 15 residues. The CDR3 coding sequence is TGTGCCAGCAGTGTTCGACAGGGGTCCCTCTACGAGCAGTACTTC. This codes for CASSVRQGSLYEQYF.

The V gene is TRBV9, the J gene TRBJ1-1; D possibly corresponds to TRBD1 (5 bases). V was cut by 4 bases and J by 4 bases, with 11 bases left in between. Germline V gene sequence: CDR1 SGDLS, CDR2 YYNGEE. The CDR3 runs 13 residues. Here the CDR3 reads CASSPGGGTEAFF. As DNA, the CDR3 is TGTGCCAGCAGCCCCGGGGGAGGCACTGAAGCTTTCTTT.

The chain recombines TRBV7-9 with TRBJ2-5, with D possibly TRBD1 on 5 matching bases. Trimming took off 1 base at V and 7 bases at J, with 16 bases between the two ends. The CDR3 sequence is 15 residues long. Germline lookup yields CDR1 SEHNR and CDR2 FQNEAQ (reference sequence). The DNA of the CDR3 is TGTGCCAGCAGCTTAGGCAGGGCCCTGTATGGGACCCAGTACTTC. Protein sequence: CASSLGRALYGTQYF.

The genes are TRBV5-1 and TRBJ2-2; TRBD2 might be the D (5 bases). The CDR3 spans 14 residues. The V end was cut by 1 base, the J end by 6 bases, with 10 bases between. The germline V gene has CDR1 SGHRS and CDR2 YFSETQ. CDR3 loop: CASSLILEAGELFF. In DNA, the CDR3 is TGCGCCAGCAGCTTGATTTTGGAGGCCGGGGAGCTGTTTTTT.

This chain uses TRBV7-2 with TRBJ2-2, with TRBD1 as a possible D gene (6 bases). Germline V CDR1 and CDR2: SGHTA, FQGNSA. The CDR3 sequence is 12 residues long. Trimming cost V 8 bases and J 2 bases, with 6 bases left between them. The CDR3 here is CASGTNTGELFF. The CDR3 DNA reads as TGTGCCAGCGGGACAAACACCGGGGAGCTGTTTTTT.

The V gene is TRBV19, the J gene TRBJ2-2, with a weak D call TRBD1 (7 bases). CDR1 and CDR2 from the germline V gene are LNHDA and SQIVND (reference sequence). The CDR3 is 14 residues long. V lost 6 bases to trimming and J lost 5 bases, with 13 bases between them. The CDR3 reads CASRGGQSTGELFF. For the CDR3, the DNA is TGTGCCAGTAGGGGGGGACAGTCAACCGGGGAGCTGTTTTTT. The variable domain in full, completed from reference TRBV19 and TRBJ2-2, reads DGGITQSPKYLFRKEGQNVTLSCEQNLNHDAMYWYRQDPGQGLRLIYYSQIVNDFQKGDIAEGYSVSREKKESFPLTVTSAQKNPTAFYLCASRGGQSTGELFFGEGSRLTVL.